The rows below give T cell receptor beta chains drawn from one sample of a study of blood T cell repertoires in COVID-19. The protocol was immunoSEQ multiplex PCR, while the TCRdb copy is restricted to in-frame clones and leaves out a portion. The data contain around 85,000 clones, about 90% of them seen just once; the ten biggest clones take up 3.5% to 5%. Sequences were obtained from peripheral blood. Receptors originate from a woman of 80 years or more with active or convalescent COVID-19. Each CDR3 is given without its conserved first and last residue.

V | CDR3
TRBV2 | ASSNVASGNTIY
TRBV28 | ASCVGGMWYEQY
TRBV7-9 | ASSTQGQVGEQY
TRBV19 | ASSREWNTEAF
TRBV5-5 | ASSLDTYQPQH
TRBV12-3/TRBV12-4 | ASSFARGTEAF
TRBV9 | ASSVVSIEGANTGELF
TRBV2 | ASSPQIEHEQF
TRBV7-9 | ASSLEGITEAF
TRBV18 | ASSPPGRTGAYEQY
TRBV5-1 | ASSWVTRTTGELF
TRBV2 | ASVPAISTDTQY
TRBV20-1 | SASWQGYEQY
TRBV29-1 | SVRRQGETAF
TRBV18 | ASRRGGGGNRDTEAF
TRBV27 | ASSLRTGRWGDTQY
TRBV7-2 | ASSPKGGSRETQY
TRBV5-1 | ASSLGATGGEKLF
TRBV10-3 | AISESEAGYSNQPQH
TRBV11-2 | ASSLERGGNEQY
TRBV5-6 | ASSGSPGQGGEKLF
TRBV6-5 | ASRRGTGAFIQY
TRBV5-1 | ASSSGQVTYGYT
TRBV11-2 | ASSYKQVKDTEAF
TRBV29-1 | SVRLAGTDTQY
TRBV11-2 | ASSLARGHYGYT
TRBV6-6 | ASRKGAGGYEQY
TRBV28 | ASSFAGTGDGYT
TRBV7-3 | ASSFGTSGRGGELF
TRBV19 | ASSKWGPFQGHYGYT
TRBV24-1 | ATSDPTYPQETQY
TRBV28 | ASSLVLRGRYGYT
TRBV19 | ASSFLRTGGENQPQH
TRBV10-1 | ASSGGRGLGYEQF
TRBV19 | ASIWRDGSHNEQF
TRBV5-1 | ASSLTGPDNYGYT
TRBV28 | ASSPGEFEAF
TRBV2 | ASSVTQGSNSPLH
TRBV28 | ASSLESGFGYT
TRBV7-2 | ASSLAMNSLTLNTEAF
TRBV28 | ASRRQGYGYT
TRBV7-2 | ASSVSRAGGPHNEQF
TRBV7-9 | ASSLLQATYYEQY
TRBV2 | ASNAQGRDQPQH
TRBV28 | ASSELAGGKTNTGELF
TRBV5-5 | ASSLDPTGADTQY
TRBV19 | ASSSRQGATGGYT
TRBV7-2 | ASSPGTKEETQY
TRBV14 | ASSQEGGTQQF